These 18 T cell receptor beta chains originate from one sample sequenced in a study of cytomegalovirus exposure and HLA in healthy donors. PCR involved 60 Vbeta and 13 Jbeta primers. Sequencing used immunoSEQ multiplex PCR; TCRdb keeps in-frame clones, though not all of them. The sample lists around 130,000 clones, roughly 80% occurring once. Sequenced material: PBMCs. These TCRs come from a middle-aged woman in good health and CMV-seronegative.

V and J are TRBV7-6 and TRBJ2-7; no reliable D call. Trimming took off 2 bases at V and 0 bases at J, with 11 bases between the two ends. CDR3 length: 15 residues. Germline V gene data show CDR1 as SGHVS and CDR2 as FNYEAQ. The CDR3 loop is CASSLSPGGSYEQYF. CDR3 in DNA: TGTGCCAGCAGCTTATCCCCTGGCGGCTCCTACGAGCAGTACTTC.

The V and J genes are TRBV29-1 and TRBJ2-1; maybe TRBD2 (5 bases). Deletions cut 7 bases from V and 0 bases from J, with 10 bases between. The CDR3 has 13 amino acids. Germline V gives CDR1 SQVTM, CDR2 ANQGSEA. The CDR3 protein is CSGGGNSYNEQFF. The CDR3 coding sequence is TGCAGCGGCGGAGGAAACTCCTACAATGAGCAGTTCTTC.

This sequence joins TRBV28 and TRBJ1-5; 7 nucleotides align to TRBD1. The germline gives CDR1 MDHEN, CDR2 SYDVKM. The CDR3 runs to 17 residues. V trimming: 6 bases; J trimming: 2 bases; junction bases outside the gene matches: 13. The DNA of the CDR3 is TGTGCCAGCAGCCATAGCCCGACAGGGCGGCGCAATCAGCCCCAGCATTTT. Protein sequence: CASSHSPTGRRNQPQHF.

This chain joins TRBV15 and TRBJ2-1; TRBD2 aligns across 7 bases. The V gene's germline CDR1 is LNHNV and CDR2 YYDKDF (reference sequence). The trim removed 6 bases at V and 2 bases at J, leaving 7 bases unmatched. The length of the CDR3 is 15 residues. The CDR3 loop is CATSLELATYNEQFF. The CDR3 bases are TGTGCCACCAGTTTAGAACTAGCGACCTACAATGAGCAGTTCTTC.

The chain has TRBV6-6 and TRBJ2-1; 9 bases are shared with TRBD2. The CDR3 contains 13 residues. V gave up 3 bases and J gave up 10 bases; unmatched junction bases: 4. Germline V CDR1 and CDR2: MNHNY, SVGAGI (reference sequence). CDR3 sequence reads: CASSYGRGGEQFF. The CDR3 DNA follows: TGTGCCAGCAGTTATGGGCGGGGGGGGGAGCAGTTCTTC.

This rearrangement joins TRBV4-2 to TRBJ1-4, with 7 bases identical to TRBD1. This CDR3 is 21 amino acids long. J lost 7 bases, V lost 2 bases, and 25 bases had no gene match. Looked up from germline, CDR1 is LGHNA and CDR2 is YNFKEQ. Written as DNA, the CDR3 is TGTGCCAGCAGCCAAAAGTTCATTGGTAGGGGGCGTGGGTCCCCGGGTGAAAAACTGTTTTTT. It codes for CASSQKFIGRGRGSPGEKLFF.

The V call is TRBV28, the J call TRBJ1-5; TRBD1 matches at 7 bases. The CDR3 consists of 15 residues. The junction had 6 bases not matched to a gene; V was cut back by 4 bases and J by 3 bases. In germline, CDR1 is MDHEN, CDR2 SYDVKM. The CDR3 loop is CASSSMTGPNQPQHF. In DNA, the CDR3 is TGTGCCAGCAGTTCAATGACAGGGCCCAATCAGCCCCAGCATTTT.

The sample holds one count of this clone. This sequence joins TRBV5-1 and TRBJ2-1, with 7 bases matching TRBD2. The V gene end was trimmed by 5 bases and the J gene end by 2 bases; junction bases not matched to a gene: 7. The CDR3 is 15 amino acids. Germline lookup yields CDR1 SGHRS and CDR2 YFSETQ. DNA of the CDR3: TGCGCCAGCAGGTCGCCGGGAGGCACCTACAATGAGCAGTTCTTC. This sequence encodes CASRSPGGTYNEQFF.

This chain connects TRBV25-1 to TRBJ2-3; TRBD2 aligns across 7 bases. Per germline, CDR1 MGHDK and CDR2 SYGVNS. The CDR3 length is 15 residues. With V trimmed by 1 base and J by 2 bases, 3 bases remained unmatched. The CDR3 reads CASSEWGGSTDTQYF. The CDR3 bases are TGTGCCAGCAGTGAATGGGGGGGGTCCACAGATACGCAGTATTTT.

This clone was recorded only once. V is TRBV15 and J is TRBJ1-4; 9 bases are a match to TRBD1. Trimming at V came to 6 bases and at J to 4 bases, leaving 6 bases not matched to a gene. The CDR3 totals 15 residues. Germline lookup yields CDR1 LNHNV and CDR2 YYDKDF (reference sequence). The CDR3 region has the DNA TGTGCCACCAGTAGGGGACAGGGAAATAATGAAAAACTGTTTTTT. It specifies CATSRGQGNNEKLFF.

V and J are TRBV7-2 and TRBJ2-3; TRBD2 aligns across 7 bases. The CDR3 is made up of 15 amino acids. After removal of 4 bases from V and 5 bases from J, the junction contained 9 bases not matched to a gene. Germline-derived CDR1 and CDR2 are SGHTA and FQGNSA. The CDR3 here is CASSSTSGVQDTQYF. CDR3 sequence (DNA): TGTGCCAGCAGCTCTACGAGCGGGGTTCAAGATACGCAGTATTTT.

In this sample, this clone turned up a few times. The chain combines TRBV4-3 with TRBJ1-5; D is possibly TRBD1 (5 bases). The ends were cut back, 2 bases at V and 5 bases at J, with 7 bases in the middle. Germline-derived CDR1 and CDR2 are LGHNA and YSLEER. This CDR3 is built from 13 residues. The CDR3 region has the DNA TGCGCCAGCAGCCAACGGGGGTATCAGCCCCAGCATTTT. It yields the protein CASSQRGYQPQHF.

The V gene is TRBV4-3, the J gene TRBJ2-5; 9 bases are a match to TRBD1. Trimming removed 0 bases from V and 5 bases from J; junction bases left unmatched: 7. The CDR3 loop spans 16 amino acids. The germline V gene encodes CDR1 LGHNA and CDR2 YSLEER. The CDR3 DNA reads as TGCGCCAGCAGCCAAGAAACAGGGGGCGCGGGGGAGACCCAGTACTTC. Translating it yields CASSQETGGAGETQYF.

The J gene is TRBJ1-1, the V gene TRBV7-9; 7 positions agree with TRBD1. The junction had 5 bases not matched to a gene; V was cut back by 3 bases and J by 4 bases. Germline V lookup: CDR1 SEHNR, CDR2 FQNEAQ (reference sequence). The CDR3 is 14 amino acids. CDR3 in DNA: TGTGCCAGCAGCTTGGAGGGGGCGCGCACTGAAGCTTTCTTT. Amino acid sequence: CASSLEGARTEAFF.

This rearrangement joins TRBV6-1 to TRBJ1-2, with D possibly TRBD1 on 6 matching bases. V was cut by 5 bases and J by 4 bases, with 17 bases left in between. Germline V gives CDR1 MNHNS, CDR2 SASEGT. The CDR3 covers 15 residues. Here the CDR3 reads CASSHPPGHLYGYTF. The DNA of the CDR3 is TGTGCCAGCAGTCACCCCCCGGGACACCTCTATGGCTACACCTTC.

CDR3 sequence (DNA): TGCAGCGCCCTGATCCCACAGGGTGGGTTAGACGAGCAGTACTTC. Translating gives CSALIPQGGLDEQYF. The chain has TRBV29-1 and TRBJ2-7; the D gene is possibly TRBD1 (6 bases). The CDR3 contains 15 residues. CDR1 and CDR2 from the germline V gene are SQVTM and ANQGSEA. V was cut by 7 bases and J by 5 bases, with 24 bases left in between.

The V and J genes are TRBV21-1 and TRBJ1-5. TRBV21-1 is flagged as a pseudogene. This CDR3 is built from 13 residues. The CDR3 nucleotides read TGTGCCAGCAACCTGAGGAACAATCAGCCCCAGCATTTT. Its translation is CASNLRNNQPQHF.

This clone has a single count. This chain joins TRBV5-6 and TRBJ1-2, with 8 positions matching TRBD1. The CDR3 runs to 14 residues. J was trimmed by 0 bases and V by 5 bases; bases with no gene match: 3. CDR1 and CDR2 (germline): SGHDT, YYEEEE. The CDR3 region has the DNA TGTGCCAGCAGGCGGGGACAGGCTAACTATGGCTACACCTTC. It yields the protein CASRRGQANYGYTF.